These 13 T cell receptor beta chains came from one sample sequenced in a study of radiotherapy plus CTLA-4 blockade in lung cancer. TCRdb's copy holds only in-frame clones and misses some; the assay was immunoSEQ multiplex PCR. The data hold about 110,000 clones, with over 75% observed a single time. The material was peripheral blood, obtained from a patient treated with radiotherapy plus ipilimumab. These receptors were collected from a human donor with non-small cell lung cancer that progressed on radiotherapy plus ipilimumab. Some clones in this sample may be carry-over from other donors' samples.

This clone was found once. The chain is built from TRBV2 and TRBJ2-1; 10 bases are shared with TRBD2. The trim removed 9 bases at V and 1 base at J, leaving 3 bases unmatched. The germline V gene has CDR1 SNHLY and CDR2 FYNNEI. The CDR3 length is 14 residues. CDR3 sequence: CASLAGGSYNEQFF. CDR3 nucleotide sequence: TGTGCCAGTTTAGCGGGGGGATCCTACAATGAGCAGTTCTTC.

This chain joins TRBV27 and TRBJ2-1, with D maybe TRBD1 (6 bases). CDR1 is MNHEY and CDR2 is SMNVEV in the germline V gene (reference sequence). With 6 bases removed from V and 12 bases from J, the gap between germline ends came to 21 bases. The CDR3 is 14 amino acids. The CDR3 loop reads CASSLRQVGNWQFF. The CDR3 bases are TGTGCCAGCAGCTTAAGACAGGTCGGGAACTGGCAGTTCTTC.

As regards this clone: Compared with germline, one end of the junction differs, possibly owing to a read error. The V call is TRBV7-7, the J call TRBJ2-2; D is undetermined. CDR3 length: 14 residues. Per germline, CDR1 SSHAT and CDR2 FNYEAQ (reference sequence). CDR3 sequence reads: CASSFGINTGELFF. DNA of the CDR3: TGTGCTAGCAGCTTTGGGATTAACACCGGGGAGCTGTTTTTT.

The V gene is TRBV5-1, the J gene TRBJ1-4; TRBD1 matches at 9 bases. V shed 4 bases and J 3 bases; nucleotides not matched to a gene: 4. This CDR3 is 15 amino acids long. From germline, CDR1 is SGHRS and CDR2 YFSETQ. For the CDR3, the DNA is TGCGCCAGCAGCCCACAGGGGGCAGCTAATGAAAAACTGTTTTTT. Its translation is CASSPQGAANEKLFF.

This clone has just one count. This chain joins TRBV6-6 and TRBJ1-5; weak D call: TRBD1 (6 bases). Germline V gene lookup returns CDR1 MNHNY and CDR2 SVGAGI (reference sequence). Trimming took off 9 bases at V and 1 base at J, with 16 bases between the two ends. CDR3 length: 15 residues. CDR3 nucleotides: TGTGCCAGTACTAACAGGGAACTCAGCAATCAGCCCCAGCATTTT. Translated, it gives CASTNRELSNQPQHF.

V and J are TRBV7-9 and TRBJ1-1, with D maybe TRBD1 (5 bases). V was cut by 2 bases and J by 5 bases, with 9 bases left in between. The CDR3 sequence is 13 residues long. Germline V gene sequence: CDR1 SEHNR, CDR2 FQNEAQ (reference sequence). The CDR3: CASSLKGRTEAFF. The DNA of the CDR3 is TGTGCCAGCAGCTTAAAGGGGAGAACTGAAGCTTTCTTT.

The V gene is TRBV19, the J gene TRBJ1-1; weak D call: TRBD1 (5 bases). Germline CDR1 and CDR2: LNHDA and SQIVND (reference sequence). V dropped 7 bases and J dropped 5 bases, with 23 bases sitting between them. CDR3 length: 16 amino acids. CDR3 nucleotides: TGTGCCAGTACCCCCCAGGGAGCATGGGGAGGGACTGAAGCTTTCTTT. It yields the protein CASTPQGAWGGTEAFF.

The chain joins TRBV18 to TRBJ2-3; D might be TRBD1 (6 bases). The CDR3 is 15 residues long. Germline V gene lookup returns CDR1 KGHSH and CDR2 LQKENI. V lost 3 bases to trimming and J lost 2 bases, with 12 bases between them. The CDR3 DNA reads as TGTGCCAGCTCACCGGGGGACATCCCCACAGATACGCAGTATTTT. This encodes CASSPGDIPTDTQYF.

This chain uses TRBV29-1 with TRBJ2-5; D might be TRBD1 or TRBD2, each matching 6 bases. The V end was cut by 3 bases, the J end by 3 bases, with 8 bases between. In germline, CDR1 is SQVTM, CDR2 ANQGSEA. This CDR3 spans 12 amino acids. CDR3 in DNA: TGCAGCGTTGAGAGGGGGGAAGAGACCCAGTACTTC. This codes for CSVERGEETQYF.

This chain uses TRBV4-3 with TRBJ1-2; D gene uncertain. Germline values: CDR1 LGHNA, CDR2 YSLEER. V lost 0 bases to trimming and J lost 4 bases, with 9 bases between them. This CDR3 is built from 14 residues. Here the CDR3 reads CASSQESGSYGYTF. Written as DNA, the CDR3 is TGCGCCAGCAGCCAAGAGTCGGGGAGCTATGGCTACACCTTC.

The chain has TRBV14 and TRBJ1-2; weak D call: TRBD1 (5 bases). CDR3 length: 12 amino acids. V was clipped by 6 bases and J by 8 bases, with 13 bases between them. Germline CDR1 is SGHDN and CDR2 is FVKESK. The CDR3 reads CASSPLGVGYTF. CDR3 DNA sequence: TGTGCCAGCAGTCCCCTGGGGGTCGGCTACACCTTC. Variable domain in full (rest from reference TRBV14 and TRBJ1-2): EAGVTQFPSHSVIEKGQTVTLRCDPISGHDNLYWYRRVMGKEIKFLLHFVKESKQDESGMPNNRFLAERTGGTYSTLKVQPAELEDSGVYFCASSPLGVGYTFGSGTRLTVV.

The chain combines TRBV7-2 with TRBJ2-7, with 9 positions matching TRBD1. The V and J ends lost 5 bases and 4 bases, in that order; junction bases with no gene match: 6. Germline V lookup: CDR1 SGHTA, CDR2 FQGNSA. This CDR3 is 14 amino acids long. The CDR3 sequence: CASSPRTGDYEQYF. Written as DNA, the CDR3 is TGTGCCAGCAGCCCGCGGACAGGGGATTACGAGCAGTACTTC.

DNA of the CDR3: TGTGCCAGCAGCGTTTACAGGGGCGGTCAGCCCCAGCATTTT. Its translation is CASSVYRGGQPQHF. The chain combines TRBV5-6 with TRBJ1-5; TRBD1 matches 7 bases. The CDR3 consists of 14 residues. CDR1 and CDR2 from the germline V gene are SGHDT and YYEEEE. V dropped 4 bases and J dropped 6; count of bases not matched to a gene: 7.